This is a list of T cell receptor beta chains from one sample in a study of cytotoxic CD8 clonotypes in ibrutinib-treated CLL. Data came from immunoSEQ multiplex PCR; TCRdb stores just in-frame clones and leaves some out. This repertoire shows about 35,000 clones, around 75% found once; its top ten account for approximately 16%. The specimen was PBMCs, collected at disease progression, from a patient treated with ibrutinib. These receptors all stem from a human donor with chronic lymphocytic leukemia. Both conserved end residues are part of each CDR3. Fields, in order: CDR3 length, V gene, J gene, clone size, D gene, CDR3 DNA, CDR3 protein. D genes are given only for firm matches. The size of a clone is reported for some rows only, either as once, few or many, or as a class for expanded clones.

>12|TRBV5-1|TRBJ2-7|-|-
TGCGCCAGCAGCCGGGACAACTACGAGCAGTACTTC
CASSRDNYEQYF
>15|TRBV19|TRBJ2-6|-|-
TGTGCCAGTAGTGTCAGGGGTGGCGGGGCCAACGTCCTGACTTTC
CASSVRGGGANVLTF
>17|TRBV4-1|TRBJ1-5|-|-
TGCGCCAGCAGCCTGACGGGGGCCGATTTTCGCAATCAGCCCCAGCATTTT
CASSLTGADFRNQPQHF
>16|TRBV27|TRBJ2-7|few|TRBD2
TGTGCCAGCAGTCCCCCGGGGCTAGCGGGGGGATACGAGCAGTACTTC
CASSPPGLAGGYEQYF
>13|TRBV5-5|TRBJ2-3|-|-
TGTGCCAGCAGCTCCGGGGGCACAGATACGCAGTATTTT
CASSSGGTDTQYF
>13|TRBV6-5|TRBJ2-2|few|-
TGTGCCAGCAGTTACTTACCCGCCGGGGAGCTGTTTTTT
CASSYLPAGELFF
>15|TRBV9|TRBJ2-7|-|-
TGTGCCAGCAGCGTAGCTGGGGACCCCTCCTACGAGCAGTACTTC
CASSVAGDPSYEQYF
>15|TRBV9|TRBJ2-3|-|-
TGTGCCAGCAGCGTCGCTAGCGCGAGCACAGATACGCAGTATTTT
CASSVASASTDTQYF
>11|TRBV10-2|TRBJ2-3|once|-
TGCGCCAGCAGCCGTTCAGATACGCAGTATTTT
CASSRSDTQYF
>15|TRBV6-4|TRBJ2-2|-|-
TGTGCCAGCAGTGACGGTTGGGCTTCTGGCGGGGAGCTGTTTTTT
CASSDGWASGGELFF
>13|TRBV5-6|TRBJ2-5|-|-
TGTGCCAGCAGCTTGTGGGCTGACGAGACCCAGTACTTC
CASSLWADETQYF
>15|TRBV5-1|TRBJ2-2|-|TRBD2
TGCGCCAGCAGCGAAGGACTAGGCGCCACCGGGGAGCTGTTTTTT
CASSEGLGATGELFF
>12|TRBV29-1|TRBJ1-3|-|-
TGCAGCGCGGGGACGTATGGAAACACCATATATTTT
CSAGTYGNTIYF
>15|TRBV19|TRBJ1-4|-|TRBD1
TGTGCCAGTAGTAAGGGGACAGGACGTGGGGAAAAACTGTTTTTT
CASSKGTGRGEKLFF
>16|TRBV5-4|TRBJ2-2|-|TRBD1
TGTGCCAGCAGCTTTGGGACAGGGGTCGGCACCGGGGAGCTGTTTTTT
CASSFGTGVGTGELFF
>12|TRBV6-5|TRBJ1-5|-|-
TGTGCCAGCAGACACACCGATCAGCCCCAGCATTTT
CASRHTDQPQHF
>13|TRBV6-6|TRBJ1-2|-|-
TGTGCCAGCATAGATGGAGGGAGCTATGGCTACACCTTC
CASIDGGSYGYTF
>16|TRBV7-6|TRBJ2-1|-|TRBD1
TGTGCCAGCAGCTTCTGGCCGGGACAGAGCTACAATGAGCAGTTCTTC
CASSFWPGQSYNEQFF
>15|TRBV5-4|TRBJ2-2|-|-
TGTGCCAGCAGCTCCCTAGGAAGTGGGACCGGGGAGCTGTTTTTT
CASSSLGSGTGELFF
>15|TRBV6-6|TRBJ1-5|-|TRBD1
TGTGCCAGCAGCCAGACAGGGGGGAGCAATCAGCCCCAGCATTTT
CASSQTGGSNQPQHF
>16|TRBV4-1|TRBJ1-2|-|TRBD1
TGCGCCAGCAGCCAAGATGAGGCAGGGGGCGCCTTTGGCTACACCTTC
CASSQDEAGGAFGYTF
>15|TRBV28|TRBJ2-5|few|-
TGTGCCAGCAGCGGTACGGACATACGTGGAGAGACCCAGTACTTC
CASSGTDIRGETQYF
>15|TRBV29-1|TRBJ2-1|-|-
TGCAGCGTACGTGGGACGGGAAGCTCCTACAATGAGCAGTTCTTC
CSVRGTGSSYNEQFF
>15|TRBV5-4|TRBJ2-3|-|-
TGTGCCAGCCGGCCAGGCGTCCGGTTAGGAGATACGCAGTATTTT
CASRPGVRLGDTQYF
>17|TRBV10-3|TRBJ2-7|-|TRBD1
TGTGCCATCAGTGAGGGGTATGGTGGGACAGGGAATTTCGAGCAGTACTTC
CAISEGYGGTGNFEQYF
>12|TRBV10-3|TRBJ1-1|-|-
TGTGCCATCCAGGGAAAGAACACTGAAGCTTTCTTT
CAIQGKNTEAFF
>13|TRBV11-2|TRBJ2-5|-|-
TGTGCCAGCAGCTTATATACTCAAGAGACCCAGTACTTC
CASSLYTQETQYF
>12|TRBV6-6|TRBJ2-1|-|-
TGTGCCAGCAGCCAACTGGGCTATGAGCAGTTCTTC
CASSQLGYEQFF
>13|TRBV6-4|TRBJ2-2|-|-
TGTGCCAGCAGTGCAGGGAACACCGGGGAGCTGTTTTTT
CASSAGNTGELFF
>14|TRBV5-1|TRBJ1-2|once|TRBD1
TGCGCCAGCAGCAGGGACAGGGGCGGTTATGGCTACACCTTC
CASSRDRGGYGYTF
>13|TRBV19|TRBJ2-7|few|TRBD2
TGTGCCAGTGGGACTAGCGGGGAGAGAGAGCAGTACTTC
CASGTSGEREQYF
>12|TRBV27|TRBJ2-3|-|TRBD2
TGTGCCAGCAGTTTGCCGGGACTAAAGCAGTATTTT
CASSLPGLKQYF
>14|TRBV11-2|TRBJ1-2|-|-
TGTGCCAGCAGCCCTTCAAGCGCTAACTATGGCTACACCTTC
CASSPSSANYGYTF
>14|TRBV14|TRBJ1-1|few|TRBD1
TGTGCCAGCAGCCAACTGACAGGGGTTACTGAAGCTTTCTTT
CASSQLTGVTEAFF
>16|TRBV5-6|TRBJ2-5|-|TRBD2
TGTGCCAGCAGCTTAAACCGCGGGGGGCCACAAGAGACCCAGTACTTC
CASSLNRGGPQETQYF
>13|TRBV6-5|TRBJ1-1|-|-
TGTGCCACCTTCCGCGCCCGCGGCACTGAAGCTTTCTTT
CATFRARGTEAFF
>14|TRBV5-1|TRBJ2-3|-|-
TGCGCCAGCAGCTCGACAGGTAGCACAGATACGCAGTATTTT
CASSSTGSTDTQYF